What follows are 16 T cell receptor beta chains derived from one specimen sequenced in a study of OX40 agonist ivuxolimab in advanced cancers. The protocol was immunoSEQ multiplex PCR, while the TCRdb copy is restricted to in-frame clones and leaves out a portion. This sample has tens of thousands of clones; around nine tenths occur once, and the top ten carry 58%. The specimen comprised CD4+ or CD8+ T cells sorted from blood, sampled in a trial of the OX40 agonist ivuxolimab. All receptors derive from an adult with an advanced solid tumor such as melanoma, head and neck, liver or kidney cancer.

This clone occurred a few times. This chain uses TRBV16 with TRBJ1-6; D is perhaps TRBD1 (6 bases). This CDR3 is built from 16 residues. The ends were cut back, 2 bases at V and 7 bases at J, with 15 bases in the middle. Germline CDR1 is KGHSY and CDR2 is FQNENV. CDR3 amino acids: CASSQHGGAGNSPLHF. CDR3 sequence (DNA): TGTGCCAGCAGCCAACACGGGGGCGCCGGGAATTCACCCCTCCACTTT.

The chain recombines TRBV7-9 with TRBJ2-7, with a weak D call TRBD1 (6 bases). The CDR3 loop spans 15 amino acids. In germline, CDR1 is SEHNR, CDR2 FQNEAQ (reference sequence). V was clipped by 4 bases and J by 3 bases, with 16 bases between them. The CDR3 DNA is TGTGCCAGCAGCTCCGGGACAAATTCTTTCTACGAGCAGTACTTC. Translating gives CASSSGTNSFYEQYF.

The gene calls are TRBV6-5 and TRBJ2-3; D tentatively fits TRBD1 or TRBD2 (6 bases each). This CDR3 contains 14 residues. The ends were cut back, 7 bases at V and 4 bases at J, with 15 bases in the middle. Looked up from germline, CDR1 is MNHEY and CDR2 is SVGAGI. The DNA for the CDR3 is TGTGCCAGCACCCCCTTTAGGGGGGCAGATACGCAGTATTTT. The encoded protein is CASTPFRGADTQYF.

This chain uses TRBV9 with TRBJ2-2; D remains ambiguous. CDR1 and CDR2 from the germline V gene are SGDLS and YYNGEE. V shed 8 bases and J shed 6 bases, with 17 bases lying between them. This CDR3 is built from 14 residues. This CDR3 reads CASADALSPGELFF. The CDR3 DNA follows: TGTGCCAGTGCGGATGCCTTAAGCCCCGGGGAGCTGTTTTTT.

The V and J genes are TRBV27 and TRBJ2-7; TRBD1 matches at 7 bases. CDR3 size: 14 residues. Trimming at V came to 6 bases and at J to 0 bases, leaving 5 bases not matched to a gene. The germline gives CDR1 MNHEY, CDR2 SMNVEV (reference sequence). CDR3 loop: CASRHQGVSYEQYF. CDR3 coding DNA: TGTGCCAGCAGACACCAGGGGGTCTCCTACGAGCAGTACTTC.

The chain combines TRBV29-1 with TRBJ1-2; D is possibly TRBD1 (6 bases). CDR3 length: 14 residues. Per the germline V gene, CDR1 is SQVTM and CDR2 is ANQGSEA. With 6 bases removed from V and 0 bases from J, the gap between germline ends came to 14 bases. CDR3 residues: CSVTGWRANYGYTF. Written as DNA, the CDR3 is TGCAGCGTAACAGGGTGGAGAGCTAACTATGGCTACACCTTC.

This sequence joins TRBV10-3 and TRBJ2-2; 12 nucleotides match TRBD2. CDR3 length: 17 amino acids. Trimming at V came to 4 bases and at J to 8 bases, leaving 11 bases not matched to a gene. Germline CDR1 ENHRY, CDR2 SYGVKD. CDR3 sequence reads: CAISGLAGAPGIGELFF. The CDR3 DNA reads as TGTGCCATCAGTGGACTAGCGGGGGCCCCGGGGATAGGGGAGCTGTTTTTT.

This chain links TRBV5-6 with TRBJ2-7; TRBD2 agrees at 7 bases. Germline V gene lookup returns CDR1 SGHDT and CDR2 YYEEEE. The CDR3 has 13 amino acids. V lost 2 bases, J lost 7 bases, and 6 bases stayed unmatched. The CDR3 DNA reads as TGTGCCAGCAGCTTTCCGGGGGGAGGAGAGCAGTACTTC. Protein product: CASSFPGGGEQYF.

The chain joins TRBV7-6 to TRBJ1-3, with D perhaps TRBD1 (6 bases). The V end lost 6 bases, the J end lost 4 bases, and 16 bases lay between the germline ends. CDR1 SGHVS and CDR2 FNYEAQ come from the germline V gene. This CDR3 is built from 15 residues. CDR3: CASSYEQGVGNTIYF. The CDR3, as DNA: TGTGCCAGCAGTTACGAACAGGGCGTCGGAAACACCATATATTTT.

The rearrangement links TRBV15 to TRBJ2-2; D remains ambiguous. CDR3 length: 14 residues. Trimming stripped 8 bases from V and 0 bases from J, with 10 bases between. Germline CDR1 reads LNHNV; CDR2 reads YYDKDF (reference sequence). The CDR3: CATSARANTGELFF. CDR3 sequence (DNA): TGTGCCACCTCGGCAAGGGCGAACACCGGGGAGCTGTTTTTT.

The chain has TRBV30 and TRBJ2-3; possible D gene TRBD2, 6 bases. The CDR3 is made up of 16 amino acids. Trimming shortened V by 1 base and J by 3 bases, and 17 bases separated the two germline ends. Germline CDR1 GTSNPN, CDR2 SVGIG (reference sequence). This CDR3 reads CAWSGAGTPWTDTQYF. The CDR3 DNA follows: TGTGCCTGGAGTGGGGCCGGGACTCCTTGGACAGATACGCAGTATTTT.

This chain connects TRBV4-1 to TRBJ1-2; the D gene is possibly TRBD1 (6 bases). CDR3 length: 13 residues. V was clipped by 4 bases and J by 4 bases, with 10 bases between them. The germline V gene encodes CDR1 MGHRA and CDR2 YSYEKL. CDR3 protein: CASSPQGSYGYTF. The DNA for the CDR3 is TGCGCCAGCAGCCCTCAGGGGAGCTATGGCTACACCTTC.

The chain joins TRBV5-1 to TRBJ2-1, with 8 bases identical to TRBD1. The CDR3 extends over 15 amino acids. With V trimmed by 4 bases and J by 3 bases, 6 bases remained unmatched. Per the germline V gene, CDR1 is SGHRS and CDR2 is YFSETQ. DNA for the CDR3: TGCGCCAGCAGCCCAGGACAGGGCCTCTACAATGAGCAGTTCTTC. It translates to CASSPGQGLYNEQFF.

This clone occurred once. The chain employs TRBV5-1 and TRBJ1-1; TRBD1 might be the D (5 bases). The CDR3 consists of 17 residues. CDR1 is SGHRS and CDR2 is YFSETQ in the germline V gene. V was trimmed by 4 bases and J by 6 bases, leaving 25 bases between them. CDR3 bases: TGCGCCAGCAGCGCCAGGGTTCTTCGGGCAGTAAACGCTGAAGCTTTCTTT. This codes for CASSARVLRAVNAEAFF.

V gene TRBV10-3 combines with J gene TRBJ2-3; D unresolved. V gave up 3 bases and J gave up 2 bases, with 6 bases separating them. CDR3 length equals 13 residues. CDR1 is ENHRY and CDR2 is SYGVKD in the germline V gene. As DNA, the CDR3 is TGTGCCATCAGTGATCTCAACACAGATACGCAGTATTTT. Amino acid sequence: CAISDLNTDTQYF.

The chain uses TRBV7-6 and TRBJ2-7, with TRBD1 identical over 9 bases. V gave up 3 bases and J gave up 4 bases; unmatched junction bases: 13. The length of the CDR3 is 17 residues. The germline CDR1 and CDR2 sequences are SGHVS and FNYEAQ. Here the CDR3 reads CASSFGTGPGSAYEQYF. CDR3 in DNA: TGTGCCAGCAGCTTCGGGACAGGGCCAGGTTCGGCTTACGAGCAGTACTTC.